This T cell receptor (beta chain) was sequenced during a study of cytomegalovirus exposure and HLA in healthy donors. Turning to this clone: Its antigen is currently unknown.

The length of the CDR3 is 15 residues. Trimming removed 10 bases from V and 4 bases from J; junction bases left unmatched: 14. The germline CDR1 and CDR2 sequences are SNHLY and FYNNEI. Study findings and constraints: Among the most significant clusters, several appeared linked to common viral pathogens in a later analysis.

The PCR contained 60 Vbeta and 13 Jbeta primers. Measured with immunoSEQ multiplex PCR; TCRdb has only the in-frame clones, and not every one. Among about 78,000 clones listed, approximately 80% were seen once. The sequencing sample was made of PBMCs. This receptor was identified in a woman between 45 and 60 years old in good health and CMV-seropositive. The rearrangement links TRBV2 to TRBJ1-2; 8 nucleotides agree with TRBD1. This CDR3 reads CAKPTRDRGFYGYTF. The CDR3 coding sequence is TGTGCCAAGCCGACCCGAGACAGGGGTTTCTATGGCTACACCTTC.